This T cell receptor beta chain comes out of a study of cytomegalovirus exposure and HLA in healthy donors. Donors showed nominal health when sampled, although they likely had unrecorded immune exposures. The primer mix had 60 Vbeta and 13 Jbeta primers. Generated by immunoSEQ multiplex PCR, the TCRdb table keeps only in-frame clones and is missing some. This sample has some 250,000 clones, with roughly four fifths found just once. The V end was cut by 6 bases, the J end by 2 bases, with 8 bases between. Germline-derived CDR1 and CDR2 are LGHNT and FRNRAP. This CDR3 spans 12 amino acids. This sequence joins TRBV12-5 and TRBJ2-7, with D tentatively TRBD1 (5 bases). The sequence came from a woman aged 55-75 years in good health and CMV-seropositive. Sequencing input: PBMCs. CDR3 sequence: CASGDSPYEQYF. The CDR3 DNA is TGTGCTAGTGGCGACAGCCCCTACGAGCAGTACTTC.